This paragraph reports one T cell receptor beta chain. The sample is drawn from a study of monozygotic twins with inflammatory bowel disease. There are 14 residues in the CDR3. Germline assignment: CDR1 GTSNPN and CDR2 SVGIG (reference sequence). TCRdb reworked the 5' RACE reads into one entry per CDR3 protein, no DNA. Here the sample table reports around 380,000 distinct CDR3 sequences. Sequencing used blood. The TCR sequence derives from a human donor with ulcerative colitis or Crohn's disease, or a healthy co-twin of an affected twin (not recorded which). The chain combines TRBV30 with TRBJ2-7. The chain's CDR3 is CAWSVVGISYEQYF.